Included here is one T cell receptor (beta chain) sequence, with context. Its antigen is as yet unknown. The sample is drawn from a study of T cell responses to AZD1222 COVID-19 vaccine. Study outcomes and limitations: No day 14 peak samples; only post-peak repertoires were characterized.

V lost 2 bases and J lost 7; bases outside the gene matches: 4. The CDR3 loop spans 15 amino acids. Germline-derived CDR1 and CDR2 are MNHEY and SVGEGT. The table came from immunoSEQ multiplex PCR; TCRdb's copy has only in-frame clones and leaves some out. The sample has approximately 120,000 clones, approximately 86% seen once; the top ten hold about 5.2%. V gene TRBV6-2 or TRBV6-3 combines with J gene TRBJ1-6; 8 bases agree with TRBD1. The receptor was isolated from an adult in good health. Here the sequenced sample was peripheral blood, taken on day 0 of AZD1222 vaccination. In nucleotides, the CDR3 is TGTGCCAGCAGTTACGAGACAGGGGACAATTCACCCCTCCACTTT. Translated, it gives CASSYETGDNSPLHF.